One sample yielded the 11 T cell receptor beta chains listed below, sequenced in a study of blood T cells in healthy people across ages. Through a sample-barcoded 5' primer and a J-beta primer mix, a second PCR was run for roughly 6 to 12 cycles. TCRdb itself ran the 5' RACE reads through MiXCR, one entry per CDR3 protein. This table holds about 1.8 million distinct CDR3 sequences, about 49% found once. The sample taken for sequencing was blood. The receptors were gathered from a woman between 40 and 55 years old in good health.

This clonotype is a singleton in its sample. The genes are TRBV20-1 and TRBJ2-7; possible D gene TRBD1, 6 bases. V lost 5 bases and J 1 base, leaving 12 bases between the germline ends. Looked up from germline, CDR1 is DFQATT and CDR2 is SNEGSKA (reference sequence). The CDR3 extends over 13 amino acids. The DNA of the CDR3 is TGCAGTGCTCCAGGGGACGTATCCTACGAGCAGTACTTC. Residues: CSAPGDVSYEQYF.

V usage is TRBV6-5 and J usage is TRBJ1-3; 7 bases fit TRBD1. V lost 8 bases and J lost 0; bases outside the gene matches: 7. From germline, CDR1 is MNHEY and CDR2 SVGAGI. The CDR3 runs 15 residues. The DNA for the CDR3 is TGTGCCAGCGGTCCGGACAGGAGCTCTGGAAACACCATATATTTT. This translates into CASGPDRSSGNTIYF.

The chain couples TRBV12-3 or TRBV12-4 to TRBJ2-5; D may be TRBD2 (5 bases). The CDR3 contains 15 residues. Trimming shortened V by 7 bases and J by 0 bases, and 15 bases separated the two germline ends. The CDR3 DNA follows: TGTGCCAGCATCCCCCCGGGCGGGTACCAAGAGACCCAGTACTTC. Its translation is CASIPPGGYQETQYF.

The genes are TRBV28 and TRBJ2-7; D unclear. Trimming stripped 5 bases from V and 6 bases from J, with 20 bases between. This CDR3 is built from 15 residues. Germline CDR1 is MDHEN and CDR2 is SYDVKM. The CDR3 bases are TGTGCCAGCAGTCCCGCGCCCCTTACCTTCCCCGAGCAGTACTTC. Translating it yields CASSPAPLTFPEQYF. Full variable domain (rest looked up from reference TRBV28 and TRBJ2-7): DVKVTQSSRYLVKRTGEKVFLECVQDMDHENMFWYRQDPGLGLRLIYFSYDVKMKEKGDIPEGYSVSREKKERFSLILESASTNQTSMYLCASSPAPLTFPEQYFGPGTRLTVT.

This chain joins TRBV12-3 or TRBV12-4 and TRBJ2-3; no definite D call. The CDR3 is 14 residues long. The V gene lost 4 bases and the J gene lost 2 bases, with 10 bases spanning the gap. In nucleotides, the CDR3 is TGTGCCAGCAGTTATGCGCGGTTCACAGATACGCAGTATTTT. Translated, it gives CASSYARFTDTQYF.

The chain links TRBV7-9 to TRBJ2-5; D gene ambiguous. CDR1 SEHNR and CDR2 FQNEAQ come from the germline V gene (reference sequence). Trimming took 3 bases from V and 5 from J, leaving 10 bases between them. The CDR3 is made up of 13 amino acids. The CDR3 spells CASSLYGWETQYF. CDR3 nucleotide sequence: TGTGCCAGCAGCTTGTATGGTTGGGAGACCCAGTACTTC.

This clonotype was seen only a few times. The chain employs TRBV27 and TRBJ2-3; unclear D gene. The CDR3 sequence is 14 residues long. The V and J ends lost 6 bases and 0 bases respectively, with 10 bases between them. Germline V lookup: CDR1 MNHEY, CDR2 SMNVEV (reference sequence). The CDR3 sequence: CASSPWQSTDTQYF. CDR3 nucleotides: TGTGCCAGCAGCCCTTGGCAGAGCACAGATACGCAGTATTTT.

CDR3 sequence (DNA): TGTGCCAGCAGCTTCGGGACAGGGAGAGTCGAGCAGTACTTC. Translation: CASSFGTGRVEQYF. V is TRBV5-4 and J is TRBJ2-7, with TRBD1 matching over 9 bases. The length of the CDR3 is 14 residues. The germline V gene encodes CDR1 SGHNT and CDR2 YYREEE (reference sequence). V lost 2 bases to trimming and J lost 6 bases; unmatched junction nucleotides: 6.

The CDR3 region has the DNA TGCAGTGCTAGAGACCCGAGGTCGGGCGGGGCCGTTTCGACCCAGTACTTC. Its translation is CSARDPRSGGAVSTQYF. V is TRBV20-1 and J is TRBJ2-5; perhaps TRBD2 as D (6 bases). Looked up from germline, CDR1 is DFQATT and CDR2 is SNEGSKA (reference sequence). The CDR3 runs 17 residues. V was cut by 0 bases and J by 7 bases, with 24 bases left in between.

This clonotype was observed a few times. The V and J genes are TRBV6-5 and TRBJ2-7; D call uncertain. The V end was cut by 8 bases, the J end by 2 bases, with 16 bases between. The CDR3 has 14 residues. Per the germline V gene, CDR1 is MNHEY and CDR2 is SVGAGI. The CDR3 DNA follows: TGTGCCAGCCGCGGAACATTGGTTACCTACGAGCAGTACTTC. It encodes CASRGTLVTYEQYF.

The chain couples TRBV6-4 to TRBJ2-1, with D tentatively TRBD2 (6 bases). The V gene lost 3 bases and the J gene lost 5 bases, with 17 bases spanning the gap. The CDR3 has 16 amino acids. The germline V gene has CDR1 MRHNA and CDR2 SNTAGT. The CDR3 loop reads CASSEFGGVSNNEQFF. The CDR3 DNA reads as TGTGCCAGCAGTGAATTTGGCGGGGTATCTAACAATGAGCAGTTCTTC.